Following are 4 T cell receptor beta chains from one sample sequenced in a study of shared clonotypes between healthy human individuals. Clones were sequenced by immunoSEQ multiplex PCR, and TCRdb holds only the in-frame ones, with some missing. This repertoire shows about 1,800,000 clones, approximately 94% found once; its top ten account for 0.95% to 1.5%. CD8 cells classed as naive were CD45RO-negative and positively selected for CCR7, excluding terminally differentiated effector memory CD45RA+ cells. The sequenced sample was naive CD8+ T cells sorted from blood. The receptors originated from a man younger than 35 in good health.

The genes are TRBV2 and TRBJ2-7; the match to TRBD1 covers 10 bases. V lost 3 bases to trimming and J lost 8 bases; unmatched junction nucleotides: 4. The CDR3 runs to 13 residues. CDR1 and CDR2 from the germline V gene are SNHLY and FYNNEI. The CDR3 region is CASSDQDRGKQYF. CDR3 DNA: TGTGCCAGCAGTGATCAGGACAGGGGGAAGCAGTACTTC.

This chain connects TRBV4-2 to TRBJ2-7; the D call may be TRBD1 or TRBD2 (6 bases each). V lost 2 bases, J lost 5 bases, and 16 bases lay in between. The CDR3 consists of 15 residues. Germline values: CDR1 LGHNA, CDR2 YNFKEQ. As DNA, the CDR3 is TGTGCCAGCAGCCAACGTACGGGGGCGGATGACGAGCAGTACTTC. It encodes CASSQRTGADDEQYF.

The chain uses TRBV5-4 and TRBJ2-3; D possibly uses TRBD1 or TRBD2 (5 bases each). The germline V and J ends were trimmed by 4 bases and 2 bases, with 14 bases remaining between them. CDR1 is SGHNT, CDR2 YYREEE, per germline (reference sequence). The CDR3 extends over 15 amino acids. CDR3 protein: CASSIYTGPTDTQYF. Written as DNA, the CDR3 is TGTGCCAGCAGCATTTACACGGGACCCACAGATACGCAGTATTTT.

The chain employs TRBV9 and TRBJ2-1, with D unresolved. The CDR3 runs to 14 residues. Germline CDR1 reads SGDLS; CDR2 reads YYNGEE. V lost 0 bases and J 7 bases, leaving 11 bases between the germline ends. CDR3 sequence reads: CASSVAGYGNEQFF. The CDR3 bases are TGTGCCAGCAGCGTAGCTGGGTATGGTAATGAGCAGTTCTTC.